Shown below are 13 T cell receptor beta chains from a single sample sequenced in a study of blood T cell repertoires in COVID-19. The assay was immunoSEQ multiplex PCR, and TCRdb's table has in-frame clones only and misses some. The sample lists roughly 59,000 clones, around 73% seen once, with over 9.5% in the top ten. Sequencing used peripheral blood. All receptors come from a man at least 80 years old with acute or convalescent COVID-19.

The J gene is TRBJ1-6, the V gene TRBV19; no clear D gene. Trimming removed 0 bases from V and 9 bases from J, with 3 bases in between. The CDR3 spans 12 residues. Germline CDR1 reads LNHDA; CDR2 reads SQIVND (reference sequence). CDR3 sequence reads: CASSIEASPLHF. In nucleotides, the CDR3 is TGTGCCAGTAGTATAGAGGCTTCACCCCTCCACTTT. Complete variable domain (other parts from reference TRBV19 and TRBJ1-6): DGGITQSPKYLFRKEGQNVTLSCEQNLNHDAMYWYRQDPGQGLRLIYYSQIVNDFQKGDIAEGYSVSREKKESFPLTVTSAQKNPTAFYLCASSIEASPLHFGNGTRLTVT.

The rearrangement links TRBV9 to TRBJ1-1, with a weak D call TRBD1 (5 bases). V gave up 7 bases and J gave up 5 bases, with 18 bases separating them. Germline values: CDR1 SGDLS, CDR2 YYNGEE. The CDR3 contains 14 residues. The CDR3: CASATRGETTEAFF. The DNA of the CDR3 is TGTGCCAGCGCAACCCGGGGGGAGACGACTGAAGCTTTCTTT.

This chain uses TRBV28 with TRBJ2-7, with 7 bases aligning to TRBD2. Germline V gene data show CDR1 as MDHEN and CDR2 as SYDVKM. The CDR3 has 16 amino acids. The V gene end was trimmed by 4 bases and the J gene end by 2 bases; junction bases not matched to a gene: 11. In DNA, the CDR3 is TGTGCCAGCAGTTCTGAGAGCGGGGCACCTACCTACGAGCAGTACTTC. Encoded protein: CASSSESGAPTYEQYF.

The chain has TRBV7-8 and TRBJ2-5; 7 bases align to TRBD2. Per the germline V gene, CDR1 is SGHVS and CDR2 is FQNEAQ. The CDR3 sequence is 14 residues long. V was pared by 5 bases and J by 0 bases, with 3 bases of the junction left unmatched. The CDR3 coding sequence is TGTGCCAGCAGCATTCTAGCGGACCAAGAGACCCAGTACTTC. This translates into CASSILADQETQYF.

This chain joins TRBV25-1 and TRBJ1-3; a weak D match, TRBD1 (6 bases). Germline CDR1 is MGHDK and CDR2 is SYGVNS. This CDR3 is built from 15 residues. V was clipped by 4 bases and J by 0 bases, with 10 bases between them. The CDR3 is CASSVLDSSGNTIYF. The CDR3 DNA reads as TGTGCCAGCAGTGTACTGGACAGCTCTGGAAACACCATATATTTT.

This chain joins TRBV9 and TRBJ2-3, with a possible D match to TRBD2 (5 bases). Germline CDR1 reads SGDLS; CDR2 reads YYNGEE. V lost 0 bases and J lost 6, with 11 bases in between. The CDR3 runs to 14 residues. For the CDR3, the DNA is TGTGCCAGCAGCGTAGTTTCGAGGGCCGATACGCAGTATTTT. Residues: CASSVVSRADTQYF.

This clone has ten or more counts. The chain has TRBV30 and TRBJ1-5, with D unclear. V was pared by 0 bases and J by 6 bases, with 15 bases between. Germline values: CDR1 GTSNPN, CDR2 SVGIG (reference sequence). This CDR3 contains 15 residues. CDR3 coding DNA: TGTGCCTGGAGTGTACCGGGTGCAGCTGTTCAGCCCCAGCATTTT. It codes for CAWSVPGAAVQPQHF.

Of note for this clone: Other DNA sequences in this sample translate to the same CDR3. V is TRBV19 and J is TRBJ2-7; 9 bases map to TRBD2. V lost 5 bases and J lost 7; bases outside the gene matches: 12. Germline V CDR1 and CDR2: LNHDA, SQIVND (reference sequence). This CDR3 comprises 15 residues. The CDR3 sequence is CASSPQTSGKHEQYF. CDR3 DNA: TGTGCCAGTAGTCCCCAGACTAGCGGAAAGCATGAGCAGTACTTC.

This sequence joins TRBV3-1 (or the pseudogene TRBV3-2) and TRBJ2-7; tentatively, D is TRBD2 (6 bases). Germline CDR1 is LGHDT and CDR2 is YNNKEL (reference sequence). Between the trimmed V and J ends, which lost 0 bases and 3 bases, there was a span of 12 bases. CDR3 length equals 15 residues. The CDR3 DNA is TGTGCCAGCAGCCAAGACCCCGGGGGAGGCTACGAGCAGTACTTC. This encodes CASSQDPGGGYEQYF.

The V and J genes are TRBV18 and TRBJ1-1, with 7 bases lining up with TRBD1. V trimming: 6 bases; J trimming: 6 bases; junction bases outside the gene matches: 7. Germline lookup yields CDR1 KGHSH and CDR2 LQKENI. The CDR3 totals 13 residues. The CDR3, as DNA: TGTGCCAGCTCCCCCCGACAGGGAGCTGAAGCTTTCTTT. Its translation: CASSPRQGAEAFF.

This rearrangement joins TRBV10-3 to TRBJ2-3; 11 nucleotides agree with TRBD2. CDR3 length equals 15 residues. Germline loops: CDR1 ENHRY, CDR2 SYGVKD. The junction had 2 bases not matched to a gene; V was cut back by 6 bases and J by 0 bases. The CDR3 DNA sequence: TGTGCCATCAGCAGACTAGCGGGGAGCACAGATACGCAGTATTTT. This translates into CAISRLAGSTDTQYF.

This chain connects TRBV2 to TRBJ2-4, with a possible D match to TRBD2 (5 bases). Trimming removed 1 base from V and 4 bases from J, with 11 bases in between. Germline values: CDR1 SNHLY, CDR2 FYNNEI. The CDR3 has 15 residues. The CDR3 region has the DNA TGTGCCAGCAGTGAAGAGGAGGAGCGGAAAAACATTCAGTACTTC. Translating gives CASSEEEERKNIQYF. The full variable domain, completed using reference TRBV2 and TRBJ2-4, is EPEVTQTPSHQVTQMGQEVILRCVPISNHLYFYWYRQILGQKVEFLVSFYNNEISEKSEIFDDQFSVERPDGSNFTLKIRSTKLEDSAMYFCASSEEEERKNIQYFGAGTRLSVL.

This clone was counted a few times. This chain links TRBV24-1 with TRBJ1-5, with TRBD1 identical over 7 bases. The ends lost 9 bases at V and 3 bases at J; junction bases unmatched: 7. CDR3 length equals 14 residues. CDR1 and CDR2 from the germline V gene are KGHDR and SFDVKD. CDR3 residues: CATGDRRNNQPQHF. The CDR3 nucleotides read TGTGCCACCGGGGACAGACGAAACAATCAGCCCCAGCATTTT.